What follows is one TCR beta chain and its context. Its specificity is unknown. This sample stems from a study of shared clonotypes between healthy human individuals. Overall study context: Serving as donors were a couple of women and a few men, whose ages spanned 18 to 49. CD4 naive and CD4 memory each took three plates per donor, while CD8 naive took two and CD8 memory one. Study-wide results and limits: Clonotypes not shared had lower generation probabilities than those common to all four donors.

The authors loaded 200 ng DNA, roughly 27,000 T cell genomes, into sorted-subset replicate PCRs. Assay used: immunoSEQ multiplex PCR; TCRdb lists only in-frame clones, some missing. The sample yields some 1 million clones, about 75% seen once. The junction had 5 bases not matched to a gene; V was cut back by 5 bases and J by 5 bases. Germline V gene sequence: CDR1 SGHVS, CDR2 FQNEAQ. This CDR3 has 14 residues. The receptor was derived from a man aged 18 to 30 in good health. The rearrangement uses TRBV7-8 and TRBJ1-4, with TRBD1 matching 7 bases. Sequencing input: memory CD4+ T cells sorted from blood. Subset noted: CD45RA-negative fraction. The CDR3 spells CASSRGQINEKLFF. The DNA of the CDR3 is TGTGCCAGCAGCCGGGGACAGATAAATGAAAAACTGTTTTTT.